This T cell receptor (beta chain) was captured in a study of radiation and T cells in renal cell carcinoma. CDR1 is SGHTA, CDR2 FQGNSA, per germline. This CDR3 has 11 residues. The V and J ends lost 5 bases and 2 bases respectively, with 4 bases between them. Time point defined: blood 2 weeks post-SBRT. The treatment is: 15 Gy SBRT to primary tumor, nephrectomy 4 weeks later. Measured with immunoSEQ multiplex PCR; TCRdb has only the in-frame clones, and not every one. The profile shows 100,000 to 150,000 clones, 88% of them singletons. J is TRBJ2-7 and V is TRBV7-2; D gene unclear. The starting material was blood, obtained from a patient whose treatment included radiotherapy and nephrectomy. The receptor was derived from a woman aged 70-85 years with renal cell carcinoma. CDR3 DNA sequence: TGTGCCAGCAGCGCCACCTACGAGCAGTACTTC. Its translation is CASSATYEQYF.